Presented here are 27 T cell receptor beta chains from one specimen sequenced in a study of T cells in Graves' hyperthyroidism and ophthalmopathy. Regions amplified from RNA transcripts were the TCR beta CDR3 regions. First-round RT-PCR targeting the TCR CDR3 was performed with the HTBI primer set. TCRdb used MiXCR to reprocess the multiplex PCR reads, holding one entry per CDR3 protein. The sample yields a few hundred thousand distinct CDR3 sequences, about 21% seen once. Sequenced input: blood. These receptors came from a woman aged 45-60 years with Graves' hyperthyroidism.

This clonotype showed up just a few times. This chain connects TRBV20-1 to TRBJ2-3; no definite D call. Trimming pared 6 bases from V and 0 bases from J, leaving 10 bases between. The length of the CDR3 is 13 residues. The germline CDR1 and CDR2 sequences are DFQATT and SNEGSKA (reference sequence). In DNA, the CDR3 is TGCAGTGCCGCGGAGACTAGCACAGATACGCAGTATTTT. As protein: CSAAETSTDTQYF.

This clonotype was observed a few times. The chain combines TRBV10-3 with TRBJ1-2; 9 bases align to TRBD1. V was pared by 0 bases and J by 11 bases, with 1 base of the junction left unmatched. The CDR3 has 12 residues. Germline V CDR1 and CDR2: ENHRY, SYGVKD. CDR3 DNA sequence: TGTGCCATCAGTGAGTCGGGACAGGGATACACCTTC. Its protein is CAISESGQGYTF.

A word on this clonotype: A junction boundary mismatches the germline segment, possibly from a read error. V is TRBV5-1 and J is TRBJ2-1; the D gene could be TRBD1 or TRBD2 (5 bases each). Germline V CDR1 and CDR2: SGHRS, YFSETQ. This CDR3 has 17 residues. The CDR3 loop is CASSQEGRTRSYNEQFF. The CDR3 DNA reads TGTGCCAGCAGCCAAGAGGGACGGACTCGCTCCTACAATGAGCAGTTCTTC.

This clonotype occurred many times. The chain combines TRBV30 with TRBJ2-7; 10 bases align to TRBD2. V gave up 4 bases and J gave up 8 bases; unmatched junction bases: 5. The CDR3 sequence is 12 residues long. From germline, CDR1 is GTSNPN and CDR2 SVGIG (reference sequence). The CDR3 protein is CAWTSGSGKQYF. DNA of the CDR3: TGTGCCTGGACTAGCGGGAGTGGAAAGCAGTACTTC.

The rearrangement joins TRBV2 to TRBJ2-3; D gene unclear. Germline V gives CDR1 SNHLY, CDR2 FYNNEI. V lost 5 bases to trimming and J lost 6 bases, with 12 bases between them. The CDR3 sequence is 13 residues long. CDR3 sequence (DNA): TGTGCCAGCAGTCCCCCTAGTCTGGATACGCAGTATTTT. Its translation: CASSPPSLDTQYF.

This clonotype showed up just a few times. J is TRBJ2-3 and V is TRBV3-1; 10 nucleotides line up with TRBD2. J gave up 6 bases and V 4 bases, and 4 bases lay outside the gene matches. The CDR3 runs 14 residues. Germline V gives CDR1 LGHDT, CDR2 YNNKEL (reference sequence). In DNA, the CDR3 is TGTGCCAGCAGCCGGAGCGGGGGGGGGGATACGCAGTATTTT. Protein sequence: CASSRSGGGDTQYF.

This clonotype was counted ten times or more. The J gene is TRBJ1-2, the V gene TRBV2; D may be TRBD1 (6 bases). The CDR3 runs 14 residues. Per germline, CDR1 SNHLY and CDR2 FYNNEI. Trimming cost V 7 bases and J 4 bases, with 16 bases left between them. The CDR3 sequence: CASIGRGRSYGYTF. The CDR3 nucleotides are TGTGCCAGCATAGGCAGGGGAAGAAGCTATGGCTACACCTTC. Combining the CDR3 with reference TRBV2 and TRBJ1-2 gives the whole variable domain EPEVTQTPSHQVTQMGQEVILRCVPISNHLYFYWYRQILGQKVEFLVSFYNNEISEKSEIFDDQFSVERPDGSNFTLKIRSTKLEDSAMYFCASIGRGRSYGYTFGSGTRLTVV.

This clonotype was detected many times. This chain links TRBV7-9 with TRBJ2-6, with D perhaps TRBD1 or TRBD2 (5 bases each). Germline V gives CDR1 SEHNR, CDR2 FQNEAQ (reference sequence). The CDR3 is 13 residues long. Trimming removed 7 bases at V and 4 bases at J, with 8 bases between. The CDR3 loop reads CASTGRGANVLTF. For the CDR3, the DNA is TGTGCCAGCACGGGGCGAGGGGCCAACGTCCTGACTTTC.

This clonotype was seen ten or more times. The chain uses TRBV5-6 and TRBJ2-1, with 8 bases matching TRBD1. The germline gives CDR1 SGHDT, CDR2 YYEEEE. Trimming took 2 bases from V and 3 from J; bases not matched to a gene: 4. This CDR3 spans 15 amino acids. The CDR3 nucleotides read TGTGCCAGCAGCTTAGAGGACAGGGTCTACAATGAGCAGTTCTTC. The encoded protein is CASSLEDRVYNEQFF.

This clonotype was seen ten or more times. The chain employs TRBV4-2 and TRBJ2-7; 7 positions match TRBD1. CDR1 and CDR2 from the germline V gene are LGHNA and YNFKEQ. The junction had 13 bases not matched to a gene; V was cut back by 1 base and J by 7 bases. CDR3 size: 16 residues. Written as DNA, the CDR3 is TGTGCCAGCAGCCAAGCGGGTGGGACAGTGGTCCTAGAGCAGTACTTC. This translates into CASSQAGGTVVLEQYF.

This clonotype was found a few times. The CDR3 loop reads CASSESGGEQFF. The CDR3 bases are TGCGCCAGCAGTGAGTCAGGAGGTGAGCAGTTCTTC. This chain joins TRBV10-1 and TRBJ2-1; D perhaps matches TRBD2 (5 bases). Between the trimmed V and J ends, which lost 0 bases and 9 bases, there was a span of 6 bases. Germline V gives CDR1 WNHNN, CDR2 SYGVQD (reference sequence). The CDR3 covers 12 residues.

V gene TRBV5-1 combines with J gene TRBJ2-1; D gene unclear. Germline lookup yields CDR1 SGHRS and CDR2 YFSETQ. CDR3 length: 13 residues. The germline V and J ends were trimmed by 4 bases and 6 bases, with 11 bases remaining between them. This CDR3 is CASSRLDPNEQFF. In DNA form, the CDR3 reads TGCGCCAGCAGCCGACTGGATCCCAATGAGCAGTTCTTC.

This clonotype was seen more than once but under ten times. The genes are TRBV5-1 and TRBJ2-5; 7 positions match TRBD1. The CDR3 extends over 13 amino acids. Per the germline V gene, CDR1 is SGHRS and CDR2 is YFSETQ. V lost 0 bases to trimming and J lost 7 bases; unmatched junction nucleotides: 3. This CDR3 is CASSLGPGGTQYF. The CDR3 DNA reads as TGCGCCAGCAGCTTGGGCCCAGGGGGGACCCAGTACTTC.

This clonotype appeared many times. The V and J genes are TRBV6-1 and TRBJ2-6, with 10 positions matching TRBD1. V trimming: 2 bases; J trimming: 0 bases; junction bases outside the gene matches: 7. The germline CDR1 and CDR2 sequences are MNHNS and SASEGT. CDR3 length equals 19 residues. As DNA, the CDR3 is TGTGCCAGCAGTGAAAGGGGGGACAGGGGAGGCTCTGGGGCCAACGTCCTGACTTTC. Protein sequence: CASSERGDRGGSGANVLTF.

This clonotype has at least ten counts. DNA for the CDR3: TGTGCCAGCAGTTACTCACTTTTTAGGGTCGATGAGCAGTTCTTC. Translation gives CASSYSLFRVDEQFF. The chain is built from TRBV6-6 and TRBJ2-1; D is uncertain. Germline V gene lookup returns CDR1 MNHNY and CDR2 SVGAGI (reference sequence). V shed 0 bases and J shed 8 bases, with 14 bases lying between them. This CDR3 contains 15 residues.

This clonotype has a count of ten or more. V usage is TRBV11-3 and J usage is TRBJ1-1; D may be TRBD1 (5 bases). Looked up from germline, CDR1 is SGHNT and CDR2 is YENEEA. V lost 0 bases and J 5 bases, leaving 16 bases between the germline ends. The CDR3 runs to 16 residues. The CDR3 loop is CASSLDGRDARTEAFF. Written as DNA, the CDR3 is TGTGCCAGCAGCTTAGACGGCAGGGATGCTCGGACTGAAGCTTTCTTT. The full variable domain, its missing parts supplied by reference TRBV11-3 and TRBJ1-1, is EAGVVQSPRYKIIEKKQPVAFWCNPISGHNTLYWYLQNLGQGPELLIRYENEEAVDDSQLPKDRFSAERLKGVDSTLKIQPAELGDSAVYLCASSLDGRDARTEAFFGQGTRLTVV.

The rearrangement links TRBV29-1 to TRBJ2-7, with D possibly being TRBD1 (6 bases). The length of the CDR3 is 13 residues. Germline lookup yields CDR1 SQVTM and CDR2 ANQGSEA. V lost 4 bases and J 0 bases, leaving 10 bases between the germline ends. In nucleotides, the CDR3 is TGCAGCGTTGGATGGGACAACTCCTACGAGCAGTACTTC. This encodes CSVGWDNSYEQYF.

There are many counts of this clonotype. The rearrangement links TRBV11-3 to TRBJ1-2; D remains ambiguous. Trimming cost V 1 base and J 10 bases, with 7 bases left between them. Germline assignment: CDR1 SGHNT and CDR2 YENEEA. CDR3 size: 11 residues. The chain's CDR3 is CASSLGTLYTF. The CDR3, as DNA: TGTGCCAGCAGCTTAGGAACGCTCTACACCTTC.

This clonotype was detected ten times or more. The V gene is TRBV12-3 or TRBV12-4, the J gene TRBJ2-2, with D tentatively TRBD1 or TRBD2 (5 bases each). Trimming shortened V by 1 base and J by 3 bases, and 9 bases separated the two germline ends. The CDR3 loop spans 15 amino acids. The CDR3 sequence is CASSLGGAYTGELFF. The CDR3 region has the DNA TGTGCCAGCAGTTTAGGAGGGGCCTACACCGGGGAGCTGTTTTTT.

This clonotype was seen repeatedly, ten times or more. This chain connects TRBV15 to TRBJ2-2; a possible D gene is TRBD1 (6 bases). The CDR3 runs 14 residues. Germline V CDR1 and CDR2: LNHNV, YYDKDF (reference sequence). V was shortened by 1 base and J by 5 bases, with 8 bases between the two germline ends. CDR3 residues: CATSRVQGTGELFF. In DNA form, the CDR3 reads TGTGCCACCAGCAGAGTACAGGGTACCGGGGAGCTGTTTTTT.

CDR3 in amino acids: CASSWGVAGGRSEAFF. The CDR3 DNA reads as TGCGCCAGCAGCTGGGGGGTCGCTGGGGGTAGGTCTGAAGCTTTCTTT. This sequence joins TRBV5-1 and TRBJ1-1, with D maybe TRBD1 (5 bases). Germline lookup yields CDR1 SGHRS and CDR2 YFSETQ. The CDR3 contains 16 residues. The germline V and J ends were trimmed by 3 bases and 6 bases, with 21 bases remaining between them.

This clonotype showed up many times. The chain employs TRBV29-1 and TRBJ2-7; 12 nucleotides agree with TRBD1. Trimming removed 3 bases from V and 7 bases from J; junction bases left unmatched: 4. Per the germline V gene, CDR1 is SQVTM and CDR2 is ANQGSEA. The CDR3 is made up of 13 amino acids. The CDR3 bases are TGCAGCGTTGAGGGACAGGGGGCGCGGGAGCAGTACTTC. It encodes CSVEGQGAREQYF.

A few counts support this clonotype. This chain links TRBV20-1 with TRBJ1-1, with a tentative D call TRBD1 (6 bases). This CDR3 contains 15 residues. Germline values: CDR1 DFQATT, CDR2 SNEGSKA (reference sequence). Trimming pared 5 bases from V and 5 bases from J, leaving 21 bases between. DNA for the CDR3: TGCAGTGCTTCTATACCTCCCAGGGGAATGACTGAAGCTTTCTTT. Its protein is CSASIPPRGMTEAFF.

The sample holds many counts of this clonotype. Written as DNA, the CDR3 is TGTGCCAGCAGCCAAGATTTCGGTGGTTCAGGACAGGGCTATGGCTACACCTTC. As protein: CASSQDFGGSGQGYGYTF. The chain combines TRBV4-2 with TRBJ1-2, with 8 bases identical to TRBD1. CDR3 length: 18 residues. The germline V gene has CDR1 LGHNA and CDR2 YNFKEQ. Trimming took 0 bases from V and 4 from J; bases not matched to a gene: 13.

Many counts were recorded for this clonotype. The CDR3 spells CSAPTPKGTSAYEQYF. CDR3 DNA sequence: TGCAGTGCTCCCACACCAAAAGGGACTAGCGCCTACGAGCAGTACTTC. The rearrangement joins TRBV20-1 to TRBJ2-7, with 10 bases aligning to TRBD2. This CDR3 is 16 amino acids long. Germline loops: CDR1 DFQATT, CDR2 SNEGSKA (reference sequence). V trimming: 5 bases; J trimming: 2 bases; junction bases outside the gene matches: 12.

This CDR3 is CASSPYFSWGQNTEAFF. The CDR3 nucleotides read TGTGCCAGCAGCCCTTATTTCTCTTGGGGGCAAAACACTGAAGCTTTCTTT. The rearrangement uses TRBV14 and TRBJ1-1, with D possibly TRBD1 on 6 matching bases. Trimming cost V 4 bases and J 2 bases, with 20 bases left between them. Germline CDR1 is SGHDN and CDR2 is FVKESK. The CDR3 has 17 residues.

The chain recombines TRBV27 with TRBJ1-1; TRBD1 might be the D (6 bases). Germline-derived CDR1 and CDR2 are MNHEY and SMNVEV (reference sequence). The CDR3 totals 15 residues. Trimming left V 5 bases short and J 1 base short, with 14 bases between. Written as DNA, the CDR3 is TGTGCCAGCAGTCCCCAGGGGTACGGGAACACTGAAGCTTTCTTT. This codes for CASSPQGYGNTEAFF.